This T cell receptor beta chain is drawn from a study of T cells in Graves' hyperthyroidism and ophthalmopathy. Study-level results: Most clonotypes that expanded in the thyroid above 0.001 also showed up in blood.

Germline V gives CDR1 DFQATT, CDR2 SNEGSKA (reference sequence). The CDR3 length is 14 residues. The V gene lost 3 bases and the J gene lost 1 base, with 9 bases spanning the gap. TCR beta CDR3 regions were amplified from RNA. With the HTBI primer set, the TCR CDR3 went through a first round of RT-PCR. One entry per CDR3 protein results from TCRdb running MiXCR on the multiplex PCR reads. The sample has about 640,000 distinct CDR3 sequences; under 25% are singletons. This clonotype was picked up a small number of times. Its antigen remains unknown. Material for sequencing was blood. The sequence came from a man between 25 and 39 years old with Graves' ophthalmopathy. The gene calls are TRBV20-1 and TRBJ2-2, with D tentatively TRBD2 (5 bases). The CDR3: CSASEAGNTGELFF. As DNA, the CDR3 is TGCAGTGCTAGTGAGGCGGGGAACACCGGGGAGCTGTTTTTT.